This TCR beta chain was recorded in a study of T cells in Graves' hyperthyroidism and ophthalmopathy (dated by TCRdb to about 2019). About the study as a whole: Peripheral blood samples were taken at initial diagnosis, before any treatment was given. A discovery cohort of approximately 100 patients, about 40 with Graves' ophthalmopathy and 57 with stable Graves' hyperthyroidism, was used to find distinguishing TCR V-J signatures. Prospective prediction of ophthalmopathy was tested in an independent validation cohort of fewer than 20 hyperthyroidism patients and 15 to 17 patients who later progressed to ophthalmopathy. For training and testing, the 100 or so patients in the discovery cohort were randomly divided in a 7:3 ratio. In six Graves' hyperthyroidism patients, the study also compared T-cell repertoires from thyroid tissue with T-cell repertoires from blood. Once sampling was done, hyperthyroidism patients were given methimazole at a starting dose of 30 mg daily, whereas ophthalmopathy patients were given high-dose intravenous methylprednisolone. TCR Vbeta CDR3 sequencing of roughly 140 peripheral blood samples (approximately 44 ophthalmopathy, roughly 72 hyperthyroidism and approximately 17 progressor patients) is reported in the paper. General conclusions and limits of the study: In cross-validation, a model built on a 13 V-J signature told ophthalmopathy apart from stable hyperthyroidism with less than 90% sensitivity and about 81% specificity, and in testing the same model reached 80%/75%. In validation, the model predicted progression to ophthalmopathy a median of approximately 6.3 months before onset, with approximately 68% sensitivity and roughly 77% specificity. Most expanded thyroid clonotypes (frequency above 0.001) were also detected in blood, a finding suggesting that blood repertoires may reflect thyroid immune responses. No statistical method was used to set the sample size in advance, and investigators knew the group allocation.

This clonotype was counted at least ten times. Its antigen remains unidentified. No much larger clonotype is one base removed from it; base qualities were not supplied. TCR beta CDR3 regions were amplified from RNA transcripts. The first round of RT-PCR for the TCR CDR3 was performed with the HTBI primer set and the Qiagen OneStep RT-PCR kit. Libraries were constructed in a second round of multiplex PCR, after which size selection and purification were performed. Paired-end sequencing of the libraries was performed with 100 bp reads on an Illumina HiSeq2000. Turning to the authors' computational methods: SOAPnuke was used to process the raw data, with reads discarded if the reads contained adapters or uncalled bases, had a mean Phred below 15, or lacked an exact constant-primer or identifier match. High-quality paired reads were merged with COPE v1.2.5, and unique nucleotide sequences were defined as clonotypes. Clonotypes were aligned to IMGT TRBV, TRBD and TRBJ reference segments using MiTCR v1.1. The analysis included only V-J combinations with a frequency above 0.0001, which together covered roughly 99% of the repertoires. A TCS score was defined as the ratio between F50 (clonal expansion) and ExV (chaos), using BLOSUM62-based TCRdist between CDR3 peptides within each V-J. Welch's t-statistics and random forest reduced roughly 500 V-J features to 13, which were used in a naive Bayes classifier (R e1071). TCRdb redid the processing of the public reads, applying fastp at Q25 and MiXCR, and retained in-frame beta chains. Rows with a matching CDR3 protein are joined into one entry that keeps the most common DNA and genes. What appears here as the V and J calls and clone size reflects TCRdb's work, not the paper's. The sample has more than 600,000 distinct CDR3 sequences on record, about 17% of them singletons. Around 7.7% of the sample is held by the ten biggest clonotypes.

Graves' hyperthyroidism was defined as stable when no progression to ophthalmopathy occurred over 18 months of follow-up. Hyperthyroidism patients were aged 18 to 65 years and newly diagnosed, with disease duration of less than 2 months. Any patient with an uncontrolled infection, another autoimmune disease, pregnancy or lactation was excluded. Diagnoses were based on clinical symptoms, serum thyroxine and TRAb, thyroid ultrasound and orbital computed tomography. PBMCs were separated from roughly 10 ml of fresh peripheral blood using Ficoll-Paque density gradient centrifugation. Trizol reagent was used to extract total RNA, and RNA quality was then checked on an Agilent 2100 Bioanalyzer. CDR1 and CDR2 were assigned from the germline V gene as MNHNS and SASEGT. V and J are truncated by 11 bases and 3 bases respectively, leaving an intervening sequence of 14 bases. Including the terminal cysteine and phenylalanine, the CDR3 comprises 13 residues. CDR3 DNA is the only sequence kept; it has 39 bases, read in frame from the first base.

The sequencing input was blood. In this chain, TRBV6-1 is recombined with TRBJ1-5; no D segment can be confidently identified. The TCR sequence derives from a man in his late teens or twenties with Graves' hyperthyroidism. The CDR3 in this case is CAVCIASNQPQHF. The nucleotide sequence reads TGTGCCGTGTGTATAGCGTCCAATCAGCCCCAGCATTTT.